This is a list of T cell receptor beta chains from one sample in a study of patients and donors after allogeneic stem cell transplantation. TCRdb called the RT-PCR reads again in MiXCR, with one record for every CDR3 protein. The data show about 960,000 distinct CDR3 sequences, with around 17% seen just once and 6% held by the top ten. The sequenced material came from blood, either unsorted or a sorted T cell fraction (not recorded which). The receptors shown here come from a human donor who was either an allogeneic HSCT recipient or a stem cell or donor lymphocyte infusion donor (not recorded which). It is not recorded whose cells these are; they may come from a transplant donor. CDR3s include the opening cysteine and the closing phenylalanine or tryptophan. A D gene is named only where the DNA matches it firmly. The listing skips clone size in some rows; elsewhere it reads once, few, many or a size class.

>.|TRBJ1-1|.|TRBV6-5
TGTGCCAGCAGTCGAAAGGACAGAGCAGCTTTCTTT
CASSRKDRAAFF
>few|TRBJ2-7|.|TRBV12-3/TRBV12-4
TGTGCCAGCAACCCCGACTTGGGTTTGGGGGAGCAGTACTTC
CASNPDLGLGEQYF
>few|TRBJ1-3|.|TRBV6-1
TGTGCCAGCAGTGAAGCGGTGGGACGTCTTGGAAACACCATATATTTT
CASSEAVGRLGNTIYF
>.|TRBJ2-3|TRBD2|TRBV9
TGTGCCAGCAGCGTATCCCCTAGCGGGTCCACAGATACGCAGTATTTT
CASSVSPSGSTDTQYF
>few|TRBJ2-3|.|TRBV20-1
TGCAGTGCTAGAGATGGCTCCGCCGGAACAGATACGCAGTATTTT
CSARDGSAGTDTQYF
>many|TRBJ2-1|TRBD1|TRBV7-7
TGTGCCAGCAGCAAAAGACAGGGGGTCAATGAGCAGTTCTTC
CASSKRQGVNEQFF
>.|TRBJ1-4|.|TRBV5-6
TGTGCCAGCAGCTTGTTTTCTAATGAAAAACTGTTTTTT
CASSLFSNEKLFF
>.|TRBJ1-1|.|TRBV12-3/TRBV12-4
TGTGCCAGCAGCCGAAACAGGGTCACTGAAGCTTTCTTT
CASSRNRVTEAFF
>few|TRBJ2-7|.|TRBV25-1
TGTGCCAGCTCAGTCAGACGGCCCCTTGGCGAGCAGTACTTC
CASSVRRPLGEQYF
>.|TRBJ2-1|TRBD2|TRBV20-1
TGCAGTGCTAGAGATCGGCGACTAGCGGGAGGGAAAAGGTTATCCTACAATGAGCAGTTCTTC
CSARDRRLAGGKRLSYNEQFF
>many|TRBJ1-1|.|TRBV29-1
TGCAGCGTCGAGGCAGGGTACACTGAAGCTTTCTTT
CSVEAGYTEAFF
>few|TRBJ2-7|.|TRBV29-1
TGCAGCGTTGAAGGGGGGGGCGGCTACGAGCAGTACTTC
CSVEGGGGYEQYF
>many|TRBJ2-7|TRBD1|TRBV12-3/TRBV12-4
TGTGCCAGCAGTTTATGGGACAGCACCTACGAGCAGTACTTC
CASSLWDSTYEQYF
>few|TRBJ1-6|.|TRBV7-9
TGTGCCAGCAGCTACAATGATTCACCCCTCCACTTT
CASSYNDSPLHF
>.|TRBJ2-1|TRBD1|TRBV5-1
TGCGCCAGCAGCTTGGGACAGGGCTGGGGTGAGCAGTTCTTC
CASSLGQGWGEQFF
>.|TRBJ2-7|TRBD2|TRBV29-1
TGCAGCGTTGCTTTCATCCTAGCGGGAGGGCGCGAGCAGTACTTC
CSVAFILAGGREQYF
>.|TRBJ2-6|TRBD1|TRBV27
TGTGCCAGCAGTCCCGGACAGGGGTTCTCTGGGGCCAACGTCCTGACTTTC
CASSPGQGFSGANVLTF
>.|TRBJ1-2|.|TRBV29-1
TGCAGCGTTGTCGGCCAGGACTATGGCTACACCTTC
CSVVGQDYGYTF
>.|TRBJ1-3|.|TRBV7-9
TGTGCCAGCAGCGCCTCTGGAAACACCATATATTTT
CASSASGNTIYF
>few|TRBJ2-7|.|TRBV21-1
TGTGCCAGCAGAGACCTCCTACCGGGACAGGGAAGGTACGAGCAGTACTTC
CASRDLLPGQGRYEQYF
>.|TRBJ1-1|.|TRBV4-2
TGTGCCAGCAGCCCGCTAGGGGAACCCACTGAAGCTTTCTTT
CASSPLGEPTEAFF
>.|TRBJ2-5|.|TRBV2
TGTGCCAGCAGTGAAGGTCTGTACCAAGAGACCCAGTACTTC
CASSEGLYQETQYF
>.|TRBJ1-3|.|TRBV2
TGTGCCAGCAGTGGGGTCGGTGGCTCTGGAAACACCATATATTTT
CASSGVGGSGNTIYF
>few|TRBJ2-5|TRBD1|TRBV6-5
TGTGCCAGCAGTTACTCAGGACAGGGGATCGAGACCCAGTACTTC
CASSYSGQGIETQYF
>many|TRBJ2-3|.|TRBV5-1
TGTGCCAGCAGTTCAAGGGGGGCGGATACGCAGTATTTT
CASSSRGADTQYF
>few|TRBJ2-2|.|TRBV12-3/TRBV12-4
TGTGCCAGCAGCCTCGGGGGCTGGGTGGCCACCACCGGGGAGCTGTTTTTT
CASSLGGWVATTGELFF
>few|TRBJ1-5|.|TRBV5-1
TGCGCCAGCAGCTTGGGACTGCATAGCAATCAGCCCCAGCATTTT
CASSLGLHSNQPQHF
>few|TRBJ1-6|.|TRBV7-2
TGTGCCAGCAGCTCCAGGACGGGAAGTCCCCTCCACTTT
CASSSRTGSPLHF
>few|TRBJ1-1|.|TRBV2
TGTGCCAGCGGGGTTCAAAGGCGGCGAAACACTGAAGCTTTCTTT
CASGVQRRRNTEAFF
>few|TRBJ2-7|TRBD1|TRBV5-6
TGTGCCAGCAGCTTTACCTGGGACAGGGTGACAGGGTCCGAGCAGTACTTC
CASSFTWDRVTGSEQYF
>many|TRBJ1-1|.|TRBV7-9
TGTGCCAGCAGCTTGGGAAACAGGGCATGGAACACTGAAGCTTTCTTT
CASSLGNRAWNTEAFF
>.|TRBJ1-1|.|TRBV25-1
TGTGCCAGTAATTCGGGTCTGAACACTGAAGCTTTCTTT
CASNSGLNTEAFF
>.|TRBJ1-6|.|TRBV20-1
TGCAGTGCTGCCCCCCGGGGCAGCGAGAGGTCACCCCTCCACTTT
CSAAPRGSERSPLHF
>few|TRBJ2-7|.|TRBV7-9
TGTGCCAGCAGCTTAGGGGTAGCGGTGAGCTCCTACGAGCAGTACTTC
CASSLGVAVSSYEQYF
>many|TRBJ2-1|.|TRBV12-3/TRBV12-4
TGTGCCAGCAGTTCGCCGGGAGAACGTTTTGAGCAGTTCTTC
CASSSPGERFEQFF
>.|TRBJ2-3|TRBD2|TRBV6-5
TGTGCCAGCAGTTACTCGAGGCTAGCGGGGGGGCCGGGCACAGATACGCAGTATTTT
CASSYSRLAGGPGTDTQYF
>few|TRBJ1-4|.|TRBV6-1
TGTGCCAGCACCCCCCAGGGGCAAGAAAAACTGTTTTTT
CASTPQGQEKLFF
>.|TRBJ1-2|TRBD1|TRBV24-1
TGTGCCACCAGTGATGACAGGGGTTACTATGGCTACACCTTC
CATSDDRGYYGYTF
>few|TRBJ2-3|TRBD2|TRBV6-1
TGTGCCATTGCTGGGACTAGCGGGAGGGTGGCAGATACGCAGTATTTT
CAIAGTSGRVADTQYF
>few|TRBJ2-1|TRBD2|TRBV12-3/TRBV12-4
TGTGCCAGCAGTTTAGAACTAGCGGGGCCAGACAATGAGCAGTTCTTC
CASSLELAGPDNEQFF
>few|TRBJ1-3|.|TRBV5-1
TGCGCCAGCAGCTCGAATTCCGGGACAAAGACTCACTCTGGAAACACCATATATTTT
CASSSNSGTKTHSGNTIYF
>.|TRBJ1-1|.|TRBV5-6
TGTGCCAGCAGCCACCCCGCAATCCCGGGCCATACTGAAGCTTTCTTT
CASSHPAIPGHTEAFF